A selection of T cell receptor beta chains follows, all from one sample in a study of blood T cell repertoires in COVID-19. Using immunoSEQ multiplex PCR, the repertoire was profiled, and TCRdb retains in-frame clones only, with some absent. Found here are approximately 50,000 clones, 80% to 90% of them singletons; the top ten hold 6% to 7%. Sequencing was performed on peripheral blood. Receptors were obtained from a man aged 45-65 years with active COVID-19. Both conserved end residues are part of each CDR3. A D gene is named only where the DNA matches it firmly. The size entry is marked missing in some rows and otherwise reads once, few, many or a size class.

clone size	V gene	D gene	J gene	CDR3 protein	CDR3 DNA
.	TRBV9	.	TRBJ1-4	CASSRGEGVGYEKLFF	TGTGCCAGCAGCCGGGGGGAGGGGGTTGGCTATGAAAAACTGTTTTTT
.	TRBV19	TRBD1	TRBJ2-2	CASSATGGWGTGELFF	TGTGCCAGTAGTGCGACAGGGGGCTGGGGCACCGGGGAGCTGTTTTTT
.	TRBV3-1/TRBV3-2	.	TRBJ2-7	CASSSTGIAYAEQYF	TGTGCCAGCAGCTCGACGGGAATCGCCTACGCGGAGCAGTACTTC
.	TRBV19	TRBD1	TRBJ1-1	CASSEDRGRTLIGAFF	TGTGCCAGTAGTGAAGACAGGGGGCGGACCTTGATCGGTGCTTTCTTT
.	TRBV10-3	.	TRBJ2-5	CATKGGSTQEGTQYF	TGTGCCACCAAAGGCGGGTCCACTCAAGAGGGGACCCAGTACTTC
.	TRBV2	.	TRBJ1-1	CASSEFPGVTEAFF	TGTGCCAGCAGTGAATTCCCCGGGGTCACTGAAGCTTTCTTT
.	TRBV5-4	TRBD1	TRBJ1-3	CASSRDRSGNTIYF	TGTGCCAGCAGTCGGGACAGATCGGGAAACACCATATATTTT
.	TRBV11-2	TRBD2	TRBJ2-3	CASSLVAGGTTDTQYF	TGTGCCAGCAGCTTAGTAGCGGGGGGAACCACAGATACGCAGTATTTT
.	TRBV15	TRBD2	TRBJ2-7	CATSRGWGTSHEQYF	TGTGCCACCAGCAGAGGTTGGGGGACTAGTCACGAGCAGTACTTC
.	TRBV13	.	TRBJ2-5	CASSIGGHSQETQYF	TGTGCCAGCAGCATAGGTGGACACTCACAAGAGACCCAGTACTTC
.	TRBV6-6	.	TRBJ2-7	CASSYKLAGEQYF	TGTGCCAGCAGTTACAAGCTAGCTGGCGAGCAGTACTTC
.	TRBV5-6	.	TRBJ1-2	CASSLAAGVGGYTF	TGTGCCAGCAGCTTGGCGGCGGGGGTTGGTGGCTACACCTTC
.	TRBV19	.	TRBJ1-1	CASSIALHGGEAFF	TGTGCCAGTAGTATCGCCCTCCATGGCGGGGAAGCTTTCTTT
.	TRBV18	.	TRBJ1-2	CASSPPGRRNYGYTF	TGTGCCAGCTCACCACCGGGCAGGAGGAACTATGGCTACACCTTC
.	TRBV7-2	.	TRBJ2-2	CASSFRQTDTGELFF	TGTGCCAGCAGCTTCCGGCAAACAGACACCGGGGAGCTGTTTTTT
.	TRBV6-6	.	TRBJ1-2	CASSQRRGAGYGYTF	TGTGCCAGCAGTCAACGTCGGGGGGCCGGCTATGGCTACACCTTC
.	TRBV9	TRBD1	TRBJ2-1	CASSVVGGGEQFF	TGTGCCAGCAGCGTAGTAGGGGGCGGTGAGCAGTTCTTC
.	TRBV6-2/TRBV6-3	.	TRBJ1-1	CASSSPREGAEAFF	TGTGCCAGCAGTAGCCCCAGGGAGGGGGCTGAAGCTTTCTTT
once	TRBV7-2	.	TRBJ2-5	CASSLAPMSSPQYF	TGTGCCAGCAGCTTAGCCCCCATGTCTAGCCCCCAGTACTTC
.	TRBV14	.	TRBJ2-5	CASSQVRETQYF	TGTGCCAGCAGCCAAGTTCGGGAGACCCAGTACTTC
.	TRBV6-6	.	TRBJ2-3	CASSYSISVDTQYF	TGTGCCAGCAGTTACTCAATCTCGGTAGATACGCAGTATTTT
.	TRBV7-2	TRBD1	TRBJ1-1	CASSIRGETEAFF	TGTGCCAGCAGCATCAGGGGGGAAACTGAAGCTTTCTTT
.	TRBV5-6	.	TRBJ1-2	CASSLDGGATNYGYTF	TGTGCCAGCAGCTTGGACGGGGGAGCCACTAACTATGGCTACACCTTC
.	TRBV9	.	TRBJ1-6	CASTRGNYNSPLHF	TGTGCCAGCACTAGGGGCAACTATAATTCACCCCTCCACTTT
.	TRBV7-2	TRBD2	TRBJ2-3	CASSPRLAGRTDTQYF	TGTGCCAGCAGCCCTCGGCTAGCGGGGAGGACAGATACGCAGTATTTT
.	TRBV27	.	TRBJ1-1	CASSLSVSTEAFF	TGTGCCAGCAGTTTATCGGTGAGCACTGAAGCTTTCTTT
.	TRBV7-8	.	TRBJ2-7	CASSLSRTYEQYF	TGTGCCAGCAGCTTATCTAGAACCTACGAGCAGTACTTC
.	TRBV11-3	.	TRBJ2-1	CASSLDPVPRYNEQFF	TGTGCCAGCAGCTTAGATCCTGTTCCTCGCTACAATGAGCAGTTCTTC
.	TRBV6-6	TRBD2	TRBJ2-1	CATYTSGGAYNEQFF	TGTGCCACATACACTAGCGGGGGGGCCTACAATGAGCAGTTCTTC
.	TRBV11-2	.	TRBJ2-3	CASSLLGSGPSGDTQYF	TGTGCCAGCAGCTTATTGGGTAGCGGACCCTCGGGGGATACGCAGTATTTT
.	TRBV29-1	.	TRBJ2-7	CSVGAGVQQYF	TGCAGCGTTGGGGCAGGGGTTCAGCAGTACTTC
.	TRBV10-3	TRBD1	TRBJ1-5	CAISDRGQGGQPQHF	TGTGCCATCAGTGACAGGGGACAGGGTGGTCAGCCCCAGCATTTT
.	TRBV5-4	.	TRBJ1-4	CASSAGGGDEKLFF	TGTGCCAGCAGCGCCGGGGGGGGAGACGAAAAACTGTTTTTT
.	TRBV11-2	.	TRBJ2-3	CASSLEGADTQYF	TGTGCCAGCAGCTTAGAGGGCGCAGATACGCAGTATTTT
.	TRBV11-2	.	TRBJ2-5	CASSLGPQETQYF	TGTGCCAGCAGCTTAGGGCCACAAGAGACCCAGTACTTC
.	TRBV2	TRBD1	TRBJ2-2	CASSGDRVGGELFF	TGTGCCAGCAGTGGCGACAGGGTGGGCGGGGAGCTGTTTTTT
.	TRBV30	TRBD2	TRBJ2-1	CAWSVGLAGGNEQFF	TGTGCCTGGAGTGTCGGGCTAGCGGGTGGGAATGAGCAGTTCTTC
.	TRBV6-1	.	TRBJ2-3	CASSERGGNTDTQYF	TGTGCCAGCAGTGAACGGGGCGGGAACACAGATACGCAGTATTTT
.	TRBV5-4	TRBD2	TRBJ2-2	CASKTSGRVTGELFF	TGTGCCAGCAAGACTAGCGGGAGGGTTACCGGGGAGCTGTTTTTT
.	TRBV2	.	TRBJ2-1	CASSASGEQFF	TGTGCCAGCAGTGCCAGTGGTGAGCAGTTCTTC